Listed here are 21 T cell receptor beta chains from one sample, sequenced in a study of blood T cell repertoires in COVID-19. Some clones are missing from TCRdb's copy, which holds only in-frame ones; the method was immunoSEQ multiplex PCR. The table includes tens of thousands of clones, 85% to 90% detected once. What was sequenced was peripheral blood. The source is a man in his fifties or sixties with active COVID-19.

The count of this clone is one. The rearrangement joins TRBV6-1 to TRBJ2-4; 7 bases fit TRBD1. Germline lookup yields CDR1 MNHNS and CDR2 SASEGT. Trimming cost V 7 bases and J 6 bases; bases outside gene matches: 3. CDR3 length: 12 residues. Here the CDR3 reads CASTWDRNIQYF. CDR3 nucleotide sequence: TGTGCCAGCACCTGGGACAGAAACATTCAGTACTTC.

The chain recombines TRBV12-3 or TRBV12-4 with TRBJ2-7; 8 positions agree with TRBD1. V lost 7 bases to trimming and J lost 3 bases; unmatched junction nucleotides: 5. The CDR3 runs 13 residues. CDR3: CASKRTGSYEQYF. In DNA form, the CDR3 reads TGTGCCAGCAAGCGGACAGGGAGCTACGAGCAGTACTTC.

This rearrangement joins TRBV6-1 to TRBJ1-5; 8 bases are a match to TRBD1. Germline V CDR1 and CDR2: MNHNS, SASEGT. Trimming at V came to 1 base and at J to 2 bases, leaving 10 bases not matched to a gene. CDR3 length: 18 amino acids. The CDR3 sequence: CASSEGQGFSVGNQPQHF. The CDR3 DNA reads TGTGCCAGCAGTGAAGGACAGGGGTTCAGTGTTGGCAATCAGCCCCAGCATTTT.

The gene calls are TRBV14 and TRBJ2-2, with D unclear. V lost 4 bases and J lost 5, with 5 bases in between. The CDR3 has 12 residues. CDR1 and CDR2 from the germline V gene are SGHDN and FVKESK. CDR3 nucleotides: TGTGCCAGCAGCCTGCAGACCGGGGAGCTGTTTTTT. Translated: CASSLQTGELFF.

The count of this clone is one. One junction end disagrees with the germline gene, perhaps due to a read error. The rearrangement joins TRBV15 to TRBJ2-5, with 7 bases lining up with TRBD1. This CDR3 spans 15 amino acids. Germline V gene data show CDR1 as LNHNV and CDR2 as YYDKDF (reference sequence). The CDR3 sequence is CATSRETGLQETQYF. The CDR3 DNA is TGTGCCACCAGCCGAGAGACAGGGTTACAAGAGACCCAGTACTTC.

The chain couples TRBV28 to TRBJ2-5; D is ambiguous. Looked up from germline, CDR1 is MDHEN and CDR2 is SYDVKM. The CDR3 contains 13 residues. Trimming removed 4 bases at V and 5 bases at J, with 11 bases between. CDR3: CASSSEYRETQYF. The CDR3 nucleotides are TGTGCCAGCAGTTCCGAGTATCGGGAGACCCAGTACTTC.

The rearrangement links TRBV5-4 to TRBJ1-1; D possibly corresponds to TRBD1 (6 bases). The germline V and J ends were trimmed by 7 bases and 0 bases, with 19 bases remaining between them. CDR3 length equals 16 residues. Germline values: CDR1 SGHNT, CDR2 YYREEE (reference sequence). As DNA, the CDR3 is TGTGCCAGCGCGGGGGCCCAAGGGACATTGAACACTGAAGCTTTCTTT. This codes for CASAGAQGTLNTEAFF.

The chain's CDR3 is CAISAGRVATNEKLFF. The CDR3 DNA reads TGTGCCATCAGTGCGGGCAGGGTTGCAACTAATGAAAAACTGTTTTTT. The V and J genes are TRBV10-3 and TRBJ1-4, with D maybe TRBD1 (5 bases). The germline V and J ends were trimmed by 4 bases and 0 bases, with 12 bases remaining between them. The CDR3 runs to 16 residues. Germline V lookup: CDR1 ENHRY, CDR2 SYGVKD.

This chain links TRBV4-1 with TRBJ1-1, with D possibly matching TRBD1 (5 bases). CDR1 MGHRA and CDR2 YSYEKL come from the germline V gene. The CDR3 has 19 residues. V lost 2 bases to trimming and J lost 4 bases, with 26 bases between them. The chain's CDR3 is CASSQIQGKGVVGRTEAFF. CDR3 DNA sequence: TGCGCCAGCAGCCAAATCCAGGGAAAGGGTGTTGTAGGGCGCACTGAAGCTTTCTTT.

The chain is built from TRBV27 and TRBJ2-1; 7 positions agree with TRBD1. The CDR3 loop spans 15 amino acids. The V gene end was trimmed by 10 bases and the J gene end by 0 bases; junction bases not matched to a gene: 9. Germline lookup yields CDR1 MNHEY and CDR2 SMNVEV (reference sequence). This CDR3 reads CATTSHRGSYNEQFF. The CDR3 DNA is TGTGCCACTACGAGCCACAGGGGCTCCTACAATGAGCAGTTCTTC.

The chain couples TRBV11-3 to TRBJ1-1; no firm D call. Per germline, CDR1 SGHNT and CDR2 YENEEA. Trimming shortened V by 1 base and J by 4 bases, and 4 bases separated the two germline ends. This CDR3 is 12 amino acids long. The DNA of the CDR3 is TGTGCCAGCAGCTTAGTCATCACTGAAGCTTTCTTT. It codes for CASSLVITEAFF.

V and J are TRBV9 and TRBJ2-3; no definite D call. CDR3 length: 12 amino acids. Trimming removed 0 bases from V and 6 bases from J, with 5 bases in between. CDR1 and CDR2 from the germline V gene are SGDLS and YYNGEE. CDR3 amino acids: CASSVGADTQYF. CDR3 DNA sequence: TGTGCCAGCAGCGTAGGGGCGGATACGCAGTATTTT.

The rearrangement joins TRBV28 to TRBJ2-3; TRBD2 agrees at 15 bases. The CDR3 runs 15 residues. The V segment lost 6 bases and the J segment 5 bases; nucleotides outside the gene matches: 3. CDR1 and CDR2 from the germline V gene are MDHEN and SYDVKM. The CDR3 coding sequence is TGTGCCAGCAGGCGGACTAGCGGGAGGGGAGATACGCAGTATTTT. Encoded protein: CASRRTSGRGDTQYF. The entire variable domain, with the rest obtained from reference TRBV28 and TRBJ2-3, is as follows: DVKVTQSSRYLVKRTGEKVFLECVQDMDHENMFWYRQDPGLGLRLIYFSYDVKMKEKGDIPEGYSVSREKKERFSLILESASTNQTSMYLCASRRTSGRGDTQYFGPGTRLTVL.

This clone was observed a few times. The rearrangement joins TRBV6-4 to TRBJ1-5; D is unresolved. The CDR3 consists of 12 residues. Trimming left V 6 bases short and J 6 bases short, with 9 bases between. Looked up from germline, CDR1 is MRHNA and CDR2 is SNTAGT. The CDR3 DNA sequence: TGTGCCAGCAGGGTGGGGAGTCAGCCCCAGCATTTT. This encodes CASRVGSQPQHF.

The chain combines TRBV19 with TRBJ1-5; unclear D gene. This CDR3 comprises 13 residues. Germline V gene sequence: CDR1 LNHDA, CDR2 SQIVND (reference sequence). The V and J ends lost 8 bases and 9 bases respectively, with 17 bases between them. The CDR3 region is CASSSESFRPQHF. The CDR3 DNA follows: TGTGCCAGTTCTTCGGAGTCATTTCGGCCCCAGCATTTT.

This clone was seen more than once but under ten times. Here the CDR3 DNA reads TGTGCCAGCAGCCTATACAGGGTATTGTACTATGGCTACACCTTC. This gives the protein CASSLYRVLYYGYTF. The chain uses TRBV3-1 (or the pseudogene TRBV3-2) and TRBJ1-2; maybe TRBD1 (6 bases). Germline V gene data show CDR1 as LGHDT and CDR2 as YNNKEL (reference sequence). The CDR3 extends over 15 amino acids. V was trimmed by 4 bases and J by 3 bases, leaving 15 bases between them.

The chain uses TRBV2 and TRBJ2-3, with D possibly TRBD2 on 5 matching bases. There are 14 residues in the CDR3. The V and J ends lost 4 bases and 0 bases respectively, with 8 bases between them. The germline V gene encodes CDR1 SNHLY and CDR2 FYNNEI. The CDR3 loop is CASSGSGSTDTQYF. CDR3 coding DNA: TGTGCCAGCAGTGGAAGCGGAAGCACAGATACGCAGTATTTT. The full variable domain, its missing parts supplied by reference TRBV2 and TRBJ2-3, is EPEVTQTPSHQVTQMGQEVILRCVPISNHLYFYWYRQILGQKVEFLVSFYNNEISEKSEIFDDQFSVERPDGSNFTLKIRSTKLEDSAMYFCASSGSGSTDTQYFGPGTRLTVL.

This chain uses TRBV15 with TRBJ2-5; perhaps TRBD2 as D (6 bases). CDR3 length: 16 amino acids. The ends were cut back, 0 bases at V and 4 bases at J, with 15 bases in the middle. CDR1 is LNHNV, CDR2 YYDKDF, per germline (reference sequence). The CDR3 DNA reads TGTGCCACCAGCAGAGATCTAGCGCTGAGGCTAGAGACCCAGTACTTC. Protein: CATSRDLALRLETQYF.

The chain is built from TRBV5-6 and TRBJ2-1; 7 bases align to TRBD2. CDR1 is SGHDT, CDR2 YYEEEE, per germline. The CDR3 consists of 15 residues. After removal of 4 bases from V and 5 bases from J, the junction contained 9 bases not matched to a gene. The CDR3 DNA follows: TGTGCCAGCAGCCCGTGGACTAGGTCCCACAATGAGCAGTTCTTC. Translated, it gives CASSPWTRSHNEQFF.

The V gene is TRBV5-1, the J gene TRBJ1-3; D perhaps matches TRBD1 (6 bases). The V end was cut by 7 bases, the J end by 0 bases, with 14 bases between. Germline CDR1 reads SGHRS; CDR2 reads YFSETQ. CDR3 length: 15 residues. The CDR3 loop is CASSTTGSSGNTIYF. CDR3 DNA sequence: TGCGCCAGCTCGACCACAGGGAGCTCTGGAAACACCATATATTTT.

J is TRBJ2-2 and V is TRBV5-1; 11 bases align to TRBD2. The CDR3 is 15 residues long. V trimming: 4 bases; J trimming: 6 bases; junction bases outside the gene matches: 5. Germline CDR1 SGHRS, CDR2 YFSETQ. CDR3 region: CASSVTLAGAGELFF. As DNA, the CDR3 is TGCGCCAGCAGCGTGACACTAGCGGGAGCCGGGGAGCTGTTTTTT. Looking up the rest from reference TRBV5-1 and TRBJ2-2 gives the full variable domain: KAGVTQTPRYLIKTRGQQVTLSCSPISGHRSVSWYQQTPGQGLQFLFEYFSETQRNKGNFPGRFSGRQFSNSRSEMNVSTLELGDSALYLCASSVTLAGAGELFFGEGSRLTVL.